This T cell receptor beta chain was recorded in a study of T cell responses to AZD1222 COVID-19 vaccine. Concerning this clone itself: Its antigen is unidentified.

V lost 4 bases and J 0 bases, leaving 12 bases between the germline ends. Germline CDR1 is ENHRY and CDR2 is SYGVKD. This CDR3 has 15 amino acids. Some clones are missing from TCRdb's copy, which holds only in-frame ones; the method was immunoSEQ multiplex PCR. The sample has some 150,000 clones, approximately 90% seen once; the top ten hold about 1.6%. General study results and limits: Repertoire collection took place solely once the T cell response had peaked. There were mostly white British donors and more females than males, and clonal diversity was possibly underestimated.

The specimen comprised peripheral blood, sampled 28 days after the second AZD1222 dose. The rearrangement links TRBV10-3 to TRBJ1-2; tentative D call: TRBD1 (5 bases). The receptor was derived from an adult who received the AZD1222 COVID-19 vaccine. In nucleotides, the CDR3 is TGTGCCATCAGTGTAGGGACTGGCACTAACTATGGCTACACCTTC. This gives the protein CAISVGTGTNYGYTF.